These 20 T cell receptor beta chains share one sample of origin, sequenced in a study of CD8+ T cells in alopecia areata. The authors extracted RNA and reverse transcribed it into cDNA as the sequencing template. Assay used: immunoSEQ multiplex PCR; TCRdb lists only in-frame clones, some missing. The sample lists 35,000 to 50,000 clones; 80% to 95% were seen once. Treatment meaning: oral pan-JAK inhibitor, 5-10 mg twice daily. The sample was CD8+ T cells sorted from blood, taken at week 24, from a patient treated with tofacitinib. The receptors here all came from a human donor with alopecia areata.

The chain carries TRBV6-5 and TRBJ1-1, with 7 nucleotides matching TRBD1. Germline V gene lookup returns CDR1 MNHEY and CDR2 SVGAGI. The trim removed 5 bases at V and 5 bases at J, leaving 5 bases unmatched. The CDR3 extends over 13 amino acids. CDR3 sequence: CASSAGTATEAFF. CDR3 in DNA: TGTGCCAGCAGTGCCGGGACAGCGACTGAAGCTTTCTTT.

The rearrangement links TRBV21-1 to TRBJ2-4; TRBD2 is the table's D call and was not checked against the DNA. TRBV21-1 is flagged as a pseudogene. The CDR3 has 16 residues. The CDR3 protein is CASSKLHGGPENIQYF. CDR3 in DNA: TGTGCCAGCAGCAAACTGCACGGGGGACCGGAAAACATTCAGTACTTC.

The rearrangement links TRBV5-6 to TRBJ2-3; D possibly corresponds to TRBD2 (6 bases). CDR3 length: 15 residues. V lost 4 bases, J lost 6 bases, and 18 bases lay in between. CDR1 SGHDT and CDR2 YYEEEE come from the germline V gene. Written as DNA, the CDR3 is TGTGCCAGCAGCCAGACCATTACTAGCATGGATACGCAGTATTTT. This translates into CASSQTITSMDTQYF. Full variable domain (remainder filled in from reference TRBV5-6 and TRBJ2-3): DAGVTQSPTHLIKTRGQQVTLRCSPKSGHDTVSWYQQALGQGPQFIFQYYEEEERQRGNFPDRFSGHQFPNYSSELNVNALLLGDSALYLCASSQTITSMDTQYFGPGTRLTVL.

With regard to this clone: Germline is not matched at one junction end, which may reflect a read error. Other DNA sequences from this sample encode an identical CDR3 as well. This chain connects TRBV28 to TRBJ2-7; D gene uncertain. The CDR3 loop spans 12 amino acids. Germline V gives CDR1 MDHEN, CDR2 SYDVKM. CDR3 sequence (DNA): TGTGCCAGTAGTTTCTCGGCCTACGAGCAGTACTTC. It encodes CASSFSAYEQYF.

The gene calls are TRBV5-6 and TRBJ2-1; 11 positions match TRBD1. The CDR3 contains 15 residues. The V segment lost 4 bases and the J segment 2 bases; nucleotides outside the gene matches: 2. Germline loops: CDR1 SGHDT, CDR2 YYEEEE. The CDR3 region is CASSPGQGAYNEQFF. The DNA of the CDR3 is TGTGCCAGCAGCCCGGGACAGGGGGCCTACAATGAGCAGTTCTTC.

This clone was counted only a few times. The chain employs TRBV10-3 and TRBJ2-7, with D perhaps matching TRBD2 (5 bases). Trimming took 0 bases from V and 7 from J, leaving 13 bases between them. From germline, CDR1 is ENHRY and CDR2 SYGVKD. The CDR3 covers 14 residues. The CDR3 DNA is TGTGCCATCAGTGAGTCGGTAGAAGGGAGTGAGCAGTACTTC. It translates to CAISESVEGSEQYF.

CDR3 in DNA: TGTGCCAGCAGCTCCGTTATACCCGGGGAGCTGTTTTTT. It translates to CASSSVIPGELFF. J is TRBJ2-2 and V is TRBV7-9; D gene unclear. The germline V gene encodes CDR1 SEHNR and CDR2 FQNEAQ (reference sequence). The CDR3 extends over 13 amino acids. Trimming stripped 4 bases from V and 6 bases from J, with 9 bases between.

A single count supports this clone. The chain has TRBV28 and TRBJ2-3, with D possibly being TRBD2 (7 bases). The germline CDR1 and CDR2 sequences are MDHEN and SYDVKM. This CDR3 region has 15 residues. V was cut by 6 bases and J by 0 bases, with 13 bases left in between. Written as DNA, the CDR3 is TGTGCCAGCAGGGGCGGGGGCCTTAGCACAGATACGCAGTATTTT. Translating gives CASRGGGLSTDTQYF.

The chain recombines TRBV7-2 with TRBJ2-7; 8 bases line up with TRBD2. Germline V gene lookup returns CDR1 SGHTA and CDR2 FQGNSA. V dropped 2 bases and J dropped 5; count of bases not matched to a gene: 17. This CDR3 is built from 18 residues. CDR3 in amino acids: CASSLSFGLAGPGNEQYF. CDR3 DNA: TGTGCCAGCAGCTTATCGTTCGGCTTAGCGGGGCCAGGAAACGAGCAGTACTTC.

The genes are TRBV7-9 and TRBJ2-5; TRBD2 matches 7 bases. V shed 4 bases and J 0 bases; nucleotides not matched to a gene: 14. There are 18 residues in the CDR3. Germline CDR1 SEHNR, CDR2 FQNEAQ (reference sequence). CDR3 in DNA: TGTGCCAGCAGCTCGATTCGACTAGCTGCCCTGTACCAAGAGACCCAGTACTTC. This gives the protein CASSSIRLAALYQETQYF.

The table lists this clone with a count of one. This chain joins TRBV5-4 and TRBJ2-7, with D perhaps matching TRBD1 (7 bases). Germline CDR1 reads SGHNT; CDR2 reads YYREEE (reference sequence). The V end lost 0 bases, the J end lost 2 bases, and 12 bases lay between the germline ends. The length of the CDR3 is 15 residues. The CDR3 coding sequence is TGTGCCAGCAGCTTGGTGTCAGGGGGGACCTACGAGCAGTACTTC. Translating gives CASSLVSGGTYEQYF.

The chain has TRBV27 and TRBJ2-1; weak D call: TRBD2 (5 bases). Germline V gene lookup returns CDR1 MNHEY and CDR2 SMNVEV (reference sequence). The CDR3 is made up of 11 amino acids. The V and J ends lost 8 bases and 8 bases respectively, with 10 bases between them. This chain's CDR3 is CASRGRDEQFF. In DNA, the CDR3 is TGTGCCAGCCGGGGTCGAGATGAGCAGTTCTTC.

J is TRBJ2-1 and V is TRBV27; D call uncertain. The germline V gene encodes CDR1 MNHEY and CDR2 SMNVEV (reference sequence). The CDR3 length is 13 residues. V dropped 7 bases and J dropped 3 bases, with 10 bases sitting between them. The CDR3 coding sequence is TGTGCCAGCACCGCAGACCGCTACAATGAGCAGTTCTTC. Protein sequence: CASTADRYNEQFF.

This chain connects TRBV29-1 to TRBJ2-5, with 8 positions matching TRBD2. The ends lost 4 bases at V and 1 base at J; junction bases unmatched: 8. The CDR3 sequence is 15 residues long. Germline V lookup: CDR1 SQVTM, CDR2 ANQGSEA. As DNA, the CDR3 is TGCAGCGTTGTGGGTAGCGGGGACGCCCAAGAGACCCAGTACTTC. It translates to CSVVGSGDAQETQYF.

This chain joins TRBV19 and TRBJ1-5, with D hard to call. V was cut by 3 bases and J by 0 bases, with 15 bases left in between. CDR1 and CDR2 (germline): LNHDA, SQIVND (reference sequence). The CDR3 loop spans 17 amino acids. The CDR3 bases are TGTGCCAGTAGTATGGGAAAGACCCTATATAGCAATCAGCCCCAGCATTTT. Amino acids: CASSMGKTLYSNQPQHF.

The gene calls are TRBV4-1 and TRBJ2-5, with D possibly TRBD2 on 6 matching bases. Germline CDR1 and CDR2: MGHRA and YSYEKL. This CDR3 has 14 amino acids. V gave up 4 bases and J gave up 5 bases, with 14 bases separating them. CDR3 region: CASSREAGGETQYF. CDR3 coding DNA: TGCGCCAGCAGCCGGGAAGCGGGCGGCGAGACCCAGTACTTC.

The chain has TRBV5-6 and TRBJ2-5; D is undetermined. Germline V gives CDR1 SGHDT, CDR2 YYEEEE. V lost 0 bases to trimming and J lost 0 bases, with 9 bases between them. The CDR3 spans 15 residues. The CDR3 sequence: CASSLVGENQETQYF. CDR3 nucleotide sequence: TGTGCCAGCAGCTTGGTAGGAGAGAACCAAGAGACCCAGTACTTC.

CDR3 in DNA: TGTGCCAGCAGTGAAGCACCCCAGGGGGATTTTTATGGCTACACCTTC. Translated, it gives CASSEAPQGDFYGYTF. The J gene is TRBJ1-2, the V gene TRBV6-1; 7 bases align to TRBD1. The germline CDR1 and CDR2 sequences are MNHNS and SASEGT. This CDR3 has 16 residues. V lost 0 bases to trimming and J lost 5 bases; unmatched junction nucleotides: 9.

The chain combines TRBV10-3 with TRBJ1-3; 9 positions match TRBD1. J lost 3 bases, V lost 0 bases, and 3 bases had no gene match. CDR3 length: 16 residues. Germline V gene data show CDR1 as ENHRY and CDR2 as SYGVKD. The CDR3 coding sequence is TGTGCCATCAGTGAGTCCGGGACAGGGTATGGAAACACCATATATTTT. It codes for CAISESGTGYGNTIYF.

The gene calls are TRBV25-1 and TRBJ2-1; D may be TRBD1 (5 bases). The CDR3 covers 16 residues. Germline V gives CDR1 MGHDK, CDR2 SYGVNS. Trimming removed 1 base from V and 2 bases from J, with 12 bases in between. The CDR3: CASSESVGLTYNEQFF. CDR3 DNA: TGTGCCAGCAGTGAATCGGTGGGGCTCACCTACAATGAGCAGTTCTTC.